The 16 T cell receptor beta chains reported below all come from one sample, sequenced in a study of OX40 agonist ivuxolimab in advanced cancers. This table comes from immunoSEQ multiplex PCR, and its TCRdb copy is limited to in-frame clones, with some not included. The data contain about 43,000 clones, approximately 90% of them seen just once; the ten biggest clones take up roughly a fifth. The sequencing used CD4+ or CD8+ T cells sorted from blood, collected in a trial of the OX40 agonist ivuxolimab. The receptors here all came from an adult with an advanced solid tumor such as melanoma, head and neck, liver or kidney cancer.

The chain is built from TRBV27 and TRBJ2-5, with TRBD2 matching 14 bases. V gave up 5 bases and J gave up 2 bases; unmatched junction bases: 7. This CDR3 is built from 17 residues. Germline V gene data show CDR1 as MNHEY and CDR2 as SMNVEV (reference sequence). The CDR3 sequence: CASSIGTSGGLQETQYF. The CDR3, as DNA: TGTGCCAGCAGTATAGGGACTAGCGGGGGCCTACAAGAGACCCAGTACTTC.

This chain connects TRBV29-1 to TRBJ2-7; 8 bases match TRBD2. Germline V CDR1 and CDR2: SQVTM, ANQGSEA. This CDR3 has 14 amino acids. The V segment lost 4 bases and the J segment 3 bases; nucleotides outside the gene matches: 8. The CDR3 protein is CSVVASGSFYEQYF. The CDR3 region has the DNA TGCAGCGTTGTTGCCAGCGGGAGCTTCTACGAGCAGTACTTC.

V is TRBV4-1 and J is TRBJ1-1; D unresolved. Deletions cut 1 base from V and 2 bases from J, with 8 bases between. The CDR3 length is 14 residues. Germline CDR1 reads MGHRA; CDR2 reads YSYEKL. The CDR3 nucleotides are TGCGCCAGCAGCCAAGGGGCTACTAACACTGAAGCTTTCTTT. It codes for CASSQGATNTEAFF.

This rearrangement joins TRBV5-6 to TRBJ1-1; a possible D gene is TRBD1 (5 bases). Trimming shortened V by 2 bases and J by 3 bases, and 14 bases separated the two germline ends. The CDR3 is made up of 15 amino acids. Germline V gene sequence: CDR1 SGHDT, CDR2 YYEEEE. The CDR3 here is CASSFLGQGDTEAFF. CDR3 in DNA: TGTGCCAGCAGCTTCCTTGGCCAGGGAGACACTGAAGCTTTCTTT.

This clone has a single count. The J gene is TRBJ2-7, the V gene TRBV6-5; D is undetermined. The CDR3 sequence is 13 residues long. The germline V gene has CDR1 MNHEY and CDR2 SVGAGI. The V end lost 6 bases, the J end lost 2 bases, and 11 bases lay between the germline ends. The CDR3 DNA is TGTGCCAGCAGCTACGCGACAACCTACGAGCAGTACTTC. Amino acids: CASSYATTYEQYF.

This sequence joins TRBV30 and TRBJ2-5; D is ambiguous. V dropped 1 base and J dropped 3 bases, with 6 bases sitting between them. There are 12 residues in the CDR3. Germline V CDR1 and CDR2: GTSNPN, SVGIG (reference sequence). CDR3 loop: CAWSEVKETQYF. The CDR3 region has the DNA TGTGCCTGGAGTGAAGTTAAAGAGACCCAGTACTTC. Full variable domain (missing parts from reference TRBV30 and TRBJ2-5): SQTIHQWPATLVQPVGSPLSLECTVEGTSNPNLYWYRQAAGRGLQLLFYSVGIGQISSEVPQNLSASRPQDRQFILSSKKLLLSDSGFYLCAWSEVKETQYFGPGTRLLVL.

This chain connects TRBV11-2 to TRBJ1-6, with D possibly TRBD1 on 6 matching bases. V shed 2 bases and J shed 7 bases, with 9 bases lying between them. Germline V gene data show CDR1 as SGHAT and CDR2 as FQNNGV. The length of the CDR3 is 14 residues. The CDR3 here is CASSLTGPNSPLHF. In DNA, the CDR3 is TGTGCCAGCAGCTTAACAGGGCCAAATTCACCCCTCCACTTT.

CDR3 loop: CASSPLGKSGNTIYF. Written as DNA, the CDR3 is TGTGCCAGCAGCCCCTTGGGTAAATCTGGAAACACCATATATTTT. The chain carries TRBV2 and TRBJ1-3, with no clear D. V gave up 6 bases and J gave up 1 base, with 13 bases separating them. CDR1 and CDR2 from the germline V gene are SNHLY and FYNNEI. The CDR3 runs 15 residues.

The genes are TRBV4-1 and TRBJ2-7, with 7 bases lining up with TRBD1. The length of the CDR3 is 15 residues. Germline V gives CDR1 MGHRA, CDR2 YSYEKL. The trim removed 1 base at V and 3 bases at J, leaving 6 bases unmatched. In DNA form, the CDR3 reads TGCGCCAGCAGCCAAGTTGAGGGGGCCGGCTACGAGCAGTACTTC. Protein sequence: CASSQVEGAGYEQYF.

This clone was counted a single time. The V gene is TRBV4-1, the J gene TRBJ2-7; 9 bases line up with TRBD2. V lost 0 bases and J lost 2; bases outside the gene matches: 2. This CDR3 region has 15 residues. CDR1 MGHRA and CDR2 YSYEKL come from the germline V gene. CDR3 sequence (DNA): TGCGCCAGCAGCCAAGAGGGACTAGCTACCTACGAGCAGTACTTC. Translating it yields CASSQEGLATYEQYF.

Only one count was recorded for this clone. The genes are TRBV6-5 and TRBJ2-2; D gene ambiguous. The V end lost 2 bases, the J end lost 3 bases, and 4 bases lay between the germline ends. The CDR3 is made up of 13 amino acids. Germline V gene data show CDR1 as MNHEY and CDR2 as SVGAGI. The CDR3 DNA follows: TGTGCCAGCAGTTACATGGACACCGGGGAGCTGTTTTTT. As protein: CASSYMDTGELFF.

The J gene is TRBJ1-4, the V gene TRBV4-1; D gene ambiguous. CDR1 and CDR2 from the germline V gene are MGHRA and YSYEKL. The CDR3 spans 13 residues. Trimming took off 6 bases at V and 6 bases at J, with 11 bases between the two ends. The CDR3 spells CASREATDEKLFF. For the CDR3, the DNA is TGCGCCAGCAGGGAGGCCACTGATGAAAAACTGTTTTTT.

The rearrangement uses TRBV27 and TRBJ2-7; D possibly corresponds to TRBD2 (6 bases). This CDR3 is built from 16 residues. Germline loops: CDR1 MNHEY, CDR2 SMNVEV (reference sequence). V was clipped by 5 bases and J by 5 bases, with 22 bases between them. The CDR3 loop reads CASSVVSSGGYHEQYF. In DNA, the CDR3 is TGTGCCAGCAGTGTGGTTTCCAGTGGGGGGTACCACGAGCAGTACTTC.

The chain carries TRBV11-1 and TRBJ1-1, with D unclear. This CDR3 region has 13 residues. CDR1 is SGHAT, CDR2 FQDESV, per germline (reference sequence). V lost 5 bases and J 3 bases, leaving 10 bases between the germline ends. Here the CDR3 DNA reads TGTGCCAGCAGCCCCGGCTTGGACACTGAAGCTTTCTTT. It encodes CASSPGLDTEAFF.

The chain links TRBV5-6 to TRBJ1-4; possibly TRBD1 for D (6 bases). The CDR3 is 15 amino acids. Trimming left V 0 bases short and J 9 bases short, with 15 bases between. Germline V gene sequence: CDR1 SGHDT, CDR2 YYEEEE. CDR3 loop: CASSLAGGGYQKLFF. The CDR3 DNA reads TGTGCCAGCAGCTTGGCCGGGGGCGGCTATCAAAAACTGTTTTTT.

The rearrangement links TRBV13 to TRBJ2-7, with D perhaps TRBD1 or TRBD2 (5 bases each). This CDR3 has 15 amino acids. Germline V gives CDR1 PRHDT, CDR2 FYEKMQ (reference sequence). Between the trimmed V and J ends, which lost 5 bases and 0 bases, there was a span of 14 bases. The CDR3 DNA reads as TGTGCCAGCAGCCTGATTGGGGGTCCCTCCTACGAGCAGTACTTC. Translation: CASSLIGGPSYEQYF.